These 21 T cell receptor beta chains originate from one sample sequenced in a study of blood T cell repertoires in COVID-19. TCRdb's table, derived via immunoSEQ multiplex PCR, lists solely in-frame clones and lacks some. Of 250,000 to 350,000 clones in the sample, 87% were seen once. Sequenced: PBMCs or T cells enriched from blood (not recorded which). The receptors were gathered from a woman in her 30s who had recovered from COVID-19.

The chain combines TRBV4-2 with TRBJ1-1; D is possibly TRBD1 (6 bases). This CDR3 comprises 16 residues. The germline V gene encodes CDR1 LGHNA and CDR2 YNFKEQ. V was pared by 1 base and J by 3 bases, with 15 bases between. CDR3 protein: CASSQAAKTGYTEAFF. CDR3 nucleotides: TGTGCCAGCAGCCAAGCCGCCAAAACAGGGTACACTGAAGCTTTCTTT.

The chain links TRBV29-1 to TRBJ1-1; D possibly corresponds to TRBD1 (6 bases). CDR1 and CDR2 (germline): SQVTM, ANQGSEA. The CDR3 totals 13 residues. Trimming removed 6 bases at V and 4 bases at J, with 15 bases between. The CDR3 DNA follows: TGCAGCGTCTACAGGGAGTTGGGCACTGAAGCTTTCTTT. It translates to CSVYRELGTEAFF.

This clone appeared a few times. J is TRBJ2-7 and V is TRBV4-2; TRBD1 matches at 7 bases. The CDR3 consists of 14 residues. The germline CDR1 and CDR2 sequences are LGHNA and YNFKEQ. The V segment lost 0 bases and the J segment 3 bases; nucleotides outside the gene matches: 2. This CDR3 reads CASSQDTGDYEQYF. The CDR3, as DNA: TGTGCCAGCAGCCAAGATACAGGGGACTACGAGCAGTACTTC.

Details on this clone: Distinct nucleotide sequences in the sample also encode this CDR3. V is TRBV5-1 and J is TRBJ1-1; 8 nucleotides agree with TRBD1. Losses at the gene ends were 4 bases for V and 1 base for J; bases not matched to a gene: 3. CDR3 length equals 14 residues. Germline CDR1 is SGHRS and CDR2 is YFSETQ. CDR3: CASSLDRANTEAFF. The CDR3 DNA sequence: TGCGCCAGCAGCCTGGACAGGGCGAACACTGAAGCTTTCTTT. Using reference TRBV5-1 and TRBJ1-1 for the parts outside the CDR3, the full variable domain is KAGVTQTPRYLIKTRGQQVTLSCSPISGHRSVSWYQQTPGQGLQFLFEYFSETQRNKGNFPGRFSGRQFSNSRSEMNVSTLELGDSALYLCASSLDRANTEAFFGQGTRLTVV.

The sample holds one count of this clone. The J gene is TRBJ1-1, the V gene TRBV2, with D uncertain. This CDR3 contains 13 residues. From germline, CDR1 is SNHLY and CDR2 FYNNEI. Trimming removed 7 bases from V and 6 bases from J, with 15 bases in between. The CDR3 reads CASTPTEAPEAFF. In DNA, the CDR3 is TGTGCCAGCACCCCCACAGAAGCTCCTGAAGCTTTCTTT.

V gene TRBV5-1 combines with J gene TRBJ1-5, with 7 bases matching TRBD1. Germline V gives CDR1 SGHRS, CDR2 YFSETQ. The CDR3 is 14 amino acids. V lost 4 bases and J lost 9; bases outside the gene matches: 10. This chain's CDR3 is CASSTGTVASPQHF. For the CDR3, the DNA is TGCGCCAGCAGCACCGGGACAGTGGCCTCGCCCCAGCATTTT.

This clone was observed a single time. The chain recombines TRBV7-9 with TRBJ2-7, with 8 bases fitting TRBD2. CDR3 length: 15 residues. J was trimmed by 6 bases and V by 4 bases; bases with no gene match: 11. CDR1 and CDR2 (germline): SEHNR, FQNEAQ (reference sequence). CDR3 protein: CASSSPTGGETEQYF. In nucleotides, the CDR3 is TGTGCCAGCAGCTCACCTACCGGGGGGGAGACCGAGCAGTACTTC.

The chain links TRBV5-6 to TRBJ2-1; 8 nucleotides align to TRBD1. V gave up 0 bases and J gave up 9 bases; unmatched junction bases: 11. The CDR3 runs 16 residues. The germline V gene encodes CDR1 SGHDT and CDR2 YYEEEE. This chain's CDR3 is CASSLALGQVMSEQFF. The CDR3 coding sequence is TGTGCCAGCAGCTTGGCCCTGGGACAGGTTATGAGTGAGCAGTTCTTC.

V usage is TRBV27 and J usage is TRBJ2-1, with TRBD1 matching 8 bases. The CDR3 has 13 residues. With 6 bases clipped from V and 14 bases from J, the junction kept 12 bases outside the gene matches. Per germline, CDR1 MNHEY and CDR2 SMNVEV (reference sequence). The CDR3, as DNA: TGTGCCAGCAGATGGACAGGGCCCGGGATGGAGTTCTTC. It specifies CASRWTGPGMEFF.

The chain employs TRBV5-6 and TRBJ2-7; 8 bases line up with TRBD1. The CDR3 is 14 residues long. Germline V lookup: CDR1 SGHDT, CDR2 YYEEEE. Trimming took 2 bases from V and 7 from J; bases not matched to a gene: 8. The CDR3 nucleotides read TGTGCCAGCAGCTTTCGGACAGGGATGGGGGAGCAGTACTTC. It specifies CASSFRTGMGEQYF.

The chain links TRBV10-3 to TRBJ1-1; 9 bases line up with TRBD1. The germline V gene has CDR1 ENHRY and CDR2 SYGVKD. J lost 4 bases, V lost 7 bases, and 7 bases had no gene match. CDR3 length equals 14 residues. CDR3 region: CAIKDRGTFTEAFF. DNA of the CDR3: TGTGCCATCAAAGACAGGGGGACGTTCACTGAAGCTTTCTTT.

The chain carries TRBV24-1 and TRBJ2-3, with no clear D. Looked up from germline, CDR1 is KGHDR and CDR2 is SFDVKD. V was shortened by 6 bases and J by 6 bases, with 9 bases between the two germline ends. The CDR3 runs to 12 residues. The CDR3 nucleotides read TGTGCCACCAGTTCCGCCGGGGATACGCAGTATTTT. Protein: CATSSAGDTQYF.

The chain carries TRBV6-6 and TRBJ1-1; D possibly corresponds to TRBD1 (5 bases). The ends were cut back, 7 bases at V and 4 bases at J, with 13 bases in the middle. The length of the CDR3 is 13 residues. Per the germline V gene, CDR1 is MNHNY and CDR2 is SVGAGI (reference sequence). The CDR3 reads CASNQGVGTEAFF. CDR3 in DNA: TGTGCCAGCAACCAAGGGGTGGGCACTGAAGCTTTCTTT.

The chain employs TRBV7-2 and TRBJ2-3, with TRBD2 matching over 10 bases. Germline trimming cut 3 bases from V and 5 bases from J; bases unmatched to any gene: 5. Germline V gene sequence: CDR1 SGHTA, CDR2 FQGNSA. The CDR3 runs 15 residues. CDR3 loop: CASSFSSGGGDTQYF. For the CDR3, the DNA is TGTGCCAGCAGCTTCTCAAGCGGGGGGGGAGATACGCAGTATTTT.

The genes are TRBV6-4 and TRBJ2-2, with D maybe TRBD1 (5 bases). The V and J ends lost 2 bases and 0 bases respectively, with 10 bases between them. The CDR3 is made up of 16 amino acids. Germline CDR1 is MRHNA and CDR2 is SNTAGT. As DNA, the CDR3 is TGTGCCAGCAGTGACGAGGCAGGGACGAACACCGGGGAGCTGTTTTTT. It codes for CASSDEAGTNTGELFF.

V gene TRBV7-5 combines with J gene TRBJ1-4; the DNA was not used to check the table's D call, TRBD1. TRBV7-5 is a listed pseudogene. CDR3 length: 16 amino acids. Here the CDR3 DNA reads TGTGCCAGAACCCCTACTAAGGGGGCTGCTAATGAAAAACTGTTTTTT. This codes for CARTPTKGAANEKLFF.

The rearrangement links TRBV6-5 to TRBJ1-1, with D maybe TRBD1 (6 bases). The V and J ends lost 7 bases and 4 bases respectively, with 13 bases between them. This CDR3 comprises 13 residues. The germline gives CDR1 MNHEY, CDR2 SVGAGI. The CDR3 sequence is CASTPPRGTEAFF. CDR3 DNA: TGTGCCAGCACCCCCCCCAGGGGCACTGAAGCTTTCTTT.

This chain joins TRBV19 and TRBJ1-4, with D possibly matching TRBD1 (5 bases). Germline V gene sequence: CDR1 LNHDA, CDR2 SQIVND (reference sequence). V gave up 5 bases and J gave up 3 bases, with 22 bases separating them. The CDR3 spans 18 residues. CDR3 DNA: TGTGCCAGTAGTGGCCCTAGGGCGGGGCGCGAGTCTAATGAAAAACTGTTTTTT. Its translation is CASSGPRAGRESNEKLFF.

The chain joins TRBV28 to TRBJ2-1; TRBD2 aligns across 14 bases. Germline lookup yields CDR1 MDHEN and CDR2 SYDVKM. The CDR3 is made up of 20 amino acids. J gave up 0 bases and V 4 bases, and 11 bases lay outside the gene matches. CDR3 residues: CASSSTGTSGGPSSYNEQFF. The DNA for the CDR3 is TGTGCCAGCAGTTCGACCGGGACTAGCGGGGGCCCCAGCTCCTACAATGAGCAGTTCTTC.

The V and J genes are TRBV2 and TRBJ2-7, with a weak D call TRBD2 (6 bases). The V gene lost 4 bases and the J gene lost 2 bases, with 21 bases spanning the gap. The germline CDR1 and CDR2 sequences are SNHLY and FYNNEI. This CDR3 contains 17 residues. CDR3 DNA: TGTGCCAGCAGTGTTCTAGCGTTCCTGAGGTCGACCTACGAGCAGTACTTC. Its protein product is CASSVLAFLRSTYEQYF.

CDR3 region: CATSGTQELSDTQYF. The DNA for the CDR3 is TGTGCCACCAGTGGCACACAAGAACTATCAGATACGCAGTATTTT. The V gene is TRBV24-1, the J gene TRBJ2-3, with no clear D. Germline V gene data show CDR1 as KGHDR and CDR2 as SFDVKD. The CDR3 loop spans 15 amino acids. V was shortened by 5 bases and J by 4 bases, with 15 bases between the two germline ends.